One sample yielded the 2 T cell receptor beta chains listed below, sequenced in a study of somatic mutations in cytotoxic T cells in rheumatoid arthritis. The data were produced by immunoSEQ multiplex PCR, yet TCRdb's version contains in-frame clones alone and is incomplete. The sample shows 15,000 to 20,000 clones, more than 70% of them seen only once. The sequencing sample was made of CD8+ T cells sorted from blood. Source of these receptors: an adult with rheumatoid arthritis.

The rearrangement uses TRBV6-5 and TRBJ2-7; TRBD2 might be the D (5 bases). CDR1 is MNHEY, CDR2 SVGAGI, per germline. Deletions cut 6 bases from V and 6 bases from J, with 12 bases between. CDR3 length equals 12 residues. The CDR3 region has the DNA TGTGCCAGCAGCAACCGGGAAGGCGAGCAGTACTTC. Translated: CASSNREGEQYF.

V usage is TRBV28 and J usage is TRBJ2-3; possibly TRBD2 for D (6 bases). Germline CDR1 reads MDHEN; CDR2 reads SYDVKM. V was clipped by 5 bases and J by 2 bases, with 17 bases between them. This CDR3 contains 16 residues. CDR3: CASSTINRDSTDTQYF. DNA of the CDR3: TGTGCCAGCAGTACCATAAATCGGGACTCCACAGATACGCAGTATTTT. Full variable domain (remainder filled in from reference TRBV28 and TRBJ2-3): DVKVTQSSRYLVKRTGEKVFLECVQDMDHENMFWYRQDPGLGLRLIYFSYDVKMKEKGDIPEGYSVSREKKERFSLILESASTNQTSMYLCASSTINRDSTDTQYFGPGTRLTVL.